These T cell receptor beta chains were read from a single sample in a study of vaccination and CD4 T cells after COVID-19. TCRdb recomputed calls from the PCR reads with MiXCR, one row per CDR3 protein. Of 8,500 to 14,000 distinct CDR3 sequences in the sample, approximately 50% were seen once. Their cognate antigens are unknown. The sample consisted of CD4+ T cells from blood, cultured in vitro. The receptors originated from a human donor who had recovered from COVID-19. The CDR3 runs from the conserved cysteine through the conserved F or W. The D gene is left open where the match is weak. Rows give clone size only sometimes, using once, few, many, or a class for an expanded clone.

CDR3nt	CDR3aa	d_gene	j_gene	v_gene	abundance
TGCAGTGCCAAGAAACCGGGACAGGGATTACTGAACACTGAAGCTTTCTTT	CSAKKPGQGLLNTEAFF	TRBD1	TRBJ1-1	TRBV20-1	.
TGTGCCAGCAGGCCCATGGGGAGTTCAGATACGCAGTATTTT	CASRPMGSSDTQYF	.	TRBJ2-3	TRBV6-1	.
TGCAGCGTTGAAGCTCGCTCGGGGAGAGAGACCCAGTACTTC	CSVEARSGRETQYF	.	TRBJ2-5	TRBV29-1	.
TGTGCCAGCAGCCAAGACGGGGACTACTATTACAATGAGCAGTTCTTC	CASSQDGDYYYNEQFF	TRBD2	TRBJ2-1	TRBV4-2	.
TGCGCCAGCAGACCCCCACTGTCCACAGATACGCAGTATTTT	CASRPPLSTDTQYF	.	TRBJ2-3	TRBV5-1	.
TGTGCCAGCAGCCGAGGGGGGTTTTACGAGCAGTACTTC	CASSRGGFYEQYF	.	TRBJ2-7	TRBV7-6	.
TGTGCCAGCAGCGTAGGAGGGGAGAGGAGAGCACCCCTCCACTTT	CASSVGGERRAPLHF	.	TRBJ1-6	TRBV9	once
TGTGCCAGCAGGGACTTTAGGACAGCTAATTCACCCCTCCACTTT	CASRDFRTANSPLHF	.	TRBJ1-6	TRBV11-2	.
TGTGCCAGCAGTGGCACTGTCCCAAAAGAGACCCAGTACTTC	CASSGTVPKETQYF	.	TRBJ2-5	TRBV6-1	.
TGTGCCAGCAGTGGACAGCCGGATAATTCACCCCTCCACTTT	CASSGQPDNSPLHF	.	TRBJ1-6	TRBV2	few
TGTGCCAGCAGTCGACAGAAACCTAATGAAAAACTGTTTTTT	CASSRQKPNEKLFF	.	TRBJ1-4	TRBV6-1	few
TGTGCCAGCAGCTTGGGACAGCTATCGTCGGGCAATCAGCCTCAGCATTTT	CASSLGQLSSGNQPQHF	.	TRBJ1-5	TRBV5-6	.
TGTGCCAGCAGCCAAACGGGACAAAACTATGGCTACACCTTC	CASSQTGQNYGYTF	.	TRBJ1-2	TRBV4-2	.
TGCGCCAGCAGCGCAACTAGCGGGGGGTCCTCCTACAATGAGCAGTTCTTC	CASSATSGGSSYNEQFF	TRBD2	TRBJ2-1	TRBV10-2	.
TGCAGTGCTATCCTCCAGGGGCGCGCTGAAAAACTGTTTTTT	CSAILQGRAEKLFF	.	TRBJ1-4	TRBV20-1	few
TGCAGTGCTAGAGGACCGGGACAGGGAAGCTCCTACGAGCAGTACTTC	CSARGPGQGSSYEQYF	TRBD1	TRBJ2-7	TRBV20-1	.
TGTGCCAGCAGCTTAGCAGGGGCTGTCTACGAGCAGTACTTC	CASSLAGAVYEQYF	.	TRBJ2-7	TRBV7-9	.